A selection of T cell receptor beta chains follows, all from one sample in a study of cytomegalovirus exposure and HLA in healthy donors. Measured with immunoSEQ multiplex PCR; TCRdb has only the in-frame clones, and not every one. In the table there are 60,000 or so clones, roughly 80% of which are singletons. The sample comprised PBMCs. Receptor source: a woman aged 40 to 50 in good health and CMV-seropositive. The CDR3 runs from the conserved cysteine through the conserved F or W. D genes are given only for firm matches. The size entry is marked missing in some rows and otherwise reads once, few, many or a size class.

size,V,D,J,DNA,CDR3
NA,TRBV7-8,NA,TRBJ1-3,TGTGCCAGCAGCTTCGGGACACTTTCTGGAAACACCATATATTTT,CASSFGTLSGNTIYF
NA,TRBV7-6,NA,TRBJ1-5,TGTGCCAGCAGCCCGGACATGGCCGGGCAGCCCCAGCATTTT,CASSPDMAGQPQHF
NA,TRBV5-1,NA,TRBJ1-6,TGCGCCAGCAGCCTCACGGGGATACAGCTTAATTCGCCCCTCCACTTT,CASSLTGIQLNSPLHF
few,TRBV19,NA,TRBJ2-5,TGTGCCAGTAGTATAATGCGGGTAGGGGGCCAAGAGACCCAGTACTTC,CASSIMRVGGQETQYF
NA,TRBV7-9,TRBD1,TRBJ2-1,TGTGCCAGCAGCCCCCAGGGGGCTAGGTCTTACAATGAGCAGTTCTTC,CASSPQGARSYNEQFF
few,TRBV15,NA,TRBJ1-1,TGTGCCACCAGCAGAGCGACAAATGAAGCTTTCTTT,CATSRATNEAFF
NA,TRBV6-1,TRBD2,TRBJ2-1,TGTGCCAGCTGTCTGAGGAGCGGGGGTAATGAGCAGTTCTTC,CASCLRSGGNEQFF
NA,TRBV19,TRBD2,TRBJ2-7,TGTGCCAGTACGAGGACTAGCGGTACCTACGAGCAGTACTTC,CASTRTSGTYEQYF
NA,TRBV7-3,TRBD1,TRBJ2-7,TGTGCCAGCAGCCTTCTCCCGGGACAGGGGTACGAGCAGTACTTC,CASSLLPGQGYEQYF
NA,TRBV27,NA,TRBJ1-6,TGTGCCAGCAGTTACCAGGGCCATTCACCCCTCCACTTT,CASSYQGHSPLHF
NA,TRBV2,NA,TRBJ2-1,TGTGCCAGCGGTCTCCGGGACTCCTACAATGAGCAGTTCTTC,CASGLRDSYNEQFF
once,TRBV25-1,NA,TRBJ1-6,TGTGCCAGCAGCCCGGGGGGGGGCTCCTATAATTCACCCCTCCACTTT,CASSPGGGSYNSPLHF
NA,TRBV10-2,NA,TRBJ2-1,TGCGCCAGCAGTGCGTACGGGGGTCGCGGGTCCTACAATGAGCAGTTCTTC,CASSAYGGRGSYNEQFF
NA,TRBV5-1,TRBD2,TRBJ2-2,TGCGCCAGCAGCTTCGGACTAGCGAGGGACACCGGGGAGCTGTTTTTT,CASSFGLARDTGELFF
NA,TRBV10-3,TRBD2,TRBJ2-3,TGTGCCATCAGCCTACTAGCGGGGGGGCCGGTTCGGAGCACAGATACGCAGTATTTT,CAISLLAGGPVRSTDTQYF
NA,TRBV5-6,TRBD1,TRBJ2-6,TGTGCCAGCAGCGTGGACAGGAACTCTGGGGCCAACGTCCTGACTTTC,CASSVDRNSGANVLTF
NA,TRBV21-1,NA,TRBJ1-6,TGTGCCAGCAGCAAAGCGCGAGAGGATTCTTATAATTCACCCCTCCACTTT,CASSKAREDSYNSPLHF
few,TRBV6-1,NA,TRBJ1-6,TGTGCCAGCAGTGAAGACCAGGGGCTCTACCTCCACTTT,CASSEDQGLYLHF
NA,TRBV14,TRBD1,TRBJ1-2,TGTGCCAGCAGCCAACGTTCGGGACAGGGGGCCTATGGCTACACCTTC,CASSQRSGQGAYGYTF
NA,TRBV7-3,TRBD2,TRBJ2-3,TGTGCCAGCAAACGTAGCGGGGGGGCAGATACGCAGTATTTT,CASKRSGGADTQYF
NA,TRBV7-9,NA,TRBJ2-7,TGTGCCAGCAGCTTAGGGGGGGGCAAGGCCTACGAGCAGTACTTC,CASSLGGGKAYEQYF
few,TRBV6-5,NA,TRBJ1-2,TGTGCCAGTAGAACTAACTATGGCTACACCTTC,CASRTNYGYTF
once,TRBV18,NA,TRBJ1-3,TGTGCCAGCTCACCAGAGAATGGTGGAAACACCATATATTTT,CASSPENGGNTIYF
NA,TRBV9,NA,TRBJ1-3,TGTGCCAGCAGCGGCGCGGACATCGGAAACACCATATATTTT,CASSGADIGNTIYF
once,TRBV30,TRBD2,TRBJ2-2,TGTGCCTGGACGCAGGGACTAGCTTCGGTGGGGACCGGGGAGCTGTTTTTT,CAWTQGLASVGTGELFF
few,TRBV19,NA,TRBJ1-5,TGTGCCAGTAGTATGTCATCAGGTGAACGGCTCAATCAGCCCCAGCATTTT,CASSMSSGERLNQPQHF
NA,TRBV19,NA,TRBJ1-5,TGTGCCAGTAGTATCCACAGGAAATCAGGCGGTCAGCCCCAGCATTTT,CASSIHRKSGGQPQHF
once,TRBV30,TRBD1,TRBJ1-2,TGTGCCTGGACCCCAGGGGGGCCCCTAAGTTTGGGCTACACCTTC,CAWTPGGPLSLGYTF
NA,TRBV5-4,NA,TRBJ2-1,TGTGCCAGCAGTCCTGTTGGGACTTCCTACAATGAGCAGTTCTTC,CASSPVGTSYNEQFF
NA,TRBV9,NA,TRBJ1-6,TGTGCCAGCAGCACCCAGCCTCTTCTACAGAATTCACCCCTCCACTTT,CASSTQPLLQNSPLHF
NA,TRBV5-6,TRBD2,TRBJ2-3,TGTGCCAGCAGCTTGCGGGGGGGCACAGATACGCAGTATTTT,CASSLRGGTDTQYF
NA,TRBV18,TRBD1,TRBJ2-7,TGTGCCAGCTCACCTGAGGGACAGCTCTACGAGCAGTACTTC,CASSPEGQLYEQYF
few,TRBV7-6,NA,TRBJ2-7,TGTGCCAGCAGCAAACAGGGCGGCGGCTCCTACGAGCAGTACTTC,CASSKQGGGSYEQYF
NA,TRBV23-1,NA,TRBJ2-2,TGCGCCAGCAGTCACTCTACAAGCGATACGAACACCGGGGAGCTGTTTTTT,CASSHSTSDTNTGELFF
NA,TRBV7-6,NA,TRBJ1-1,TGTGCCAGCAGCTTAGTGAGAGGCCTAGACACTGAAGCTTTCTTT,CASSLVRGLDTEAFF
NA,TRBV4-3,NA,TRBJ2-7,TGCGCCAGCAGCCAAGAGAGAGGATCCTACGAGCAGTACTTC,CASSQERGSYEQYF
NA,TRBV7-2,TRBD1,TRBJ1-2,TGTGCCAGCAGCTCCTTGGACAGGGTGACCTATGGCTACACCTTC,CASSSLDRVTYGYTF
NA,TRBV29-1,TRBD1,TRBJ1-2,TGCAGCACCAATACAGGGGGGTTTGATGGCTACACCTTC,CSTNTGGFDGYTF
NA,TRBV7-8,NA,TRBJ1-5,TGTGCCAGCAGGGGAGGGGGGTTAAGCAATCAGCCCCAGCATTTT,CASRGGGLSNQPQHF
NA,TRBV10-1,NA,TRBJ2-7,TGCGCCAGCAGTGTAGCGAGGAGGCACGAGCAGTACTTC,CASSVARRHEQYF
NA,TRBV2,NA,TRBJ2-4,TGTGCCAGCAGACACCAAGGGGTGACCAAAAACATTCAGTACTTC,CASRHQGVTKNIQYF
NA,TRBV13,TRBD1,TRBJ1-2,TGTGCCAGTAATACAGGGGGCGAGTTGAATGGCTACACCTTC,CASNTGGELNGYTF
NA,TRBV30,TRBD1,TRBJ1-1,TGTGCCTGGAGATGGACAGGGGCCTCGAACACTGAAGCTTTCTTT,CAWRWTGASNTEAFF
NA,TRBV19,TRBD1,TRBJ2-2,TGTGCCAGTACCTCTGACAGGGTATTGTTCCATGGGGAGGGGGAGCTGTTTTTT,CASTSDRVLFHGEGELFF
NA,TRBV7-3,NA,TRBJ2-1,TGTGCCAGCAGCCCCGCAGGAAACAATGAGCAGTTCTTC,CASSPAGNNEQFF
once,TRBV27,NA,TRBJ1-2,TGTGCCAGCAGTTTATCGCAGGGTAACTATGGCTACACCTTC,CASSLSQGNYGYTF
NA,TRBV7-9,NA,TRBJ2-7,TGTGCCAGCAGCCACTCCACAGGGACCTACGAGCAGTACTTC,CASSHSTGTYEQYF
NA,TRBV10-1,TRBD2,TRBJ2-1,TGCGCCAGCAGTGATAGCGGGGGGACGTACAATGAGCAGTTCTTC,CASSDSGGTYNEQFF
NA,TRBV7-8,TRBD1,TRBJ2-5,TGTGCCAGCACCCGGGACAGGGGAGAGACCCAGTACTTC,CASTRDRGETQYF
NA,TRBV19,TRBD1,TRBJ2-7,TGTGCCAGTTTACCGGGACAGGGGAACGAGCAGTACTTC,CASLPGQGNEQYF
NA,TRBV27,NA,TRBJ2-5,TGTGCCAGCAGTTTTCACGGGGCGGGGAGGGAGACCCAGTACTTC,CASSFHGAGRETQYF
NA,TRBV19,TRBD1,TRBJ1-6,TGTGCCAGTAGACAGGGGGAGTCACCCCTCCACTTT,CASRQGESPLHF